The 7 T cell receptor beta chains in this list originate from one sample, sequenced in a study of blood T cells in healthy people across ages. A second PCR of roughly 7 to 11 cycles used a sample-barcoded 5' primer and a J-beta primer mix. Each CDR3 protein is one row after TCRdb ran MiXCR on the 5' RACE reads. The sample has roughly 1.6 million distinct CDR3 sequences, roughly 30% seen once. The sample comprised blood. The receptors here all came from a woman aged 25 to 45 in good health.

This clonotype turned up a few times. The chain carries TRBV5-1 and TRBJ2-1, with 13 positions matching TRBD2. In germline, CDR1 is SGHRS, CDR2 YFSETQ. The ends lost 0 bases at V and 8 bases at J; junction bases unmatched: 8. The CDR3 consists of 17 residues. The CDR3 spells CASSLELLAGGRDEQFF. The CDR3 DNA reads as TGCGCCAGCAGCTTGGAATTACTAGCGGGGGGGCGAGATGAGCAGTTCTTC.

This chain connects TRBV6-1 to TRBJ1-2; 8 bases line up with TRBD1. The germline V gene has CDR1 MNHNS and CDR2 SASEGT. The CDR3 contains 14 residues. The J segment lost 7 bases and the V segment lost 7 bases, leaving 11 bases of the junction unmatched. The CDR3 nucleotides read TGTGCCAGCACTCGGGGCAGGGGGCAGGGTGGCTACACCTTC. Its protein product is CASTRGRGQGGYTF.

With regard to this clonotype: This may be a read error: a much more frequent sequence differs by one nucleotide. The chain's CDR3 is CSAHFDGRNTEAFF. As DNA, the CDR3 is TGCAGCGCTCACTTTGACGGAAGGAACACTGAAGCTTTCTTT. J is TRBJ1-1 and V is TRBV29-1, with D hard to call. V was clipped by 7 bases and J by 1 base, with 16 bases between them. CDR3 length: 14 amino acids. Germline V gene data show CDR1 as SQVTM and CDR2 as ANQGSEA.

This clonotype was observed many times. This chain links TRBV13 with TRBJ2-1, with 7 bases matching TRBD2. Germline CDR1 and CDR2: PRHDT and FYEKMQ (reference sequence). Germline trimming cut 5 bases from V and 7 bases from J; bases unmatched to any gene: 5. CDR3 size: 13 residues. CDR3 sequence: CASSPGLGNEQFF. The CDR3 DNA follows: TGTGCCAGCAGCCCCGGACTAGGGAATGAGCAGTTCTTC. The full variable domain, completed using reference TRBV13 and TRBJ2-1, is AAGVIQSPRHLIKEKRETATLKCYPIPRHDTVYWYQQGPGQDPQFLISFYEKMQSDKGSIPDRFSAQQFSDYHSELNMSSLELGDSALYFCASSPGLGNEQFFGPGTRLTVL.

The chain employs TRBV7-9 and TRBJ1-1; 8 nucleotides align to TRBD1. Germline lookup yields CDR1 SEHNR and CDR2 FQNEAQ (reference sequence). The V and J ends lost 5 bases and 3 bases, in that order; junction bases with no gene match: 11. This CDR3 region has 16 residues. The CDR3 is CASSQGQGAGYTEAFF. The CDR3 DNA is TGTGCCAGCAGCCAAGGACAGGGTGCTGGATACACTGAAGCTTTCTTT.

This clonotype was observed a handful of times. The chain has TRBV28 and TRBJ2-7; D is possibly TRBD1 or TRBD2 (5 bases each). The V gene lost 8 bases and the J gene lost 3 bases, with 17 bases spanning the gap. From germline, CDR1 is MDHEN and CDR2 SYDVKM. The CDR3 sequence is 14 residues long. In DNA, the CDR3 is TGTGCCAGCCGAACCGGGACGGCGAACTACGAGCAGTACTTC. Translation: CASRTGTANYEQYF.

The gene calls are TRBV9 and TRBJ2-2, with 9 bases matching TRBD2. Germline CDR1 is SGDLS and CDR2 is YYNGEE. V shed 4 bases, J shed 6 bases, and the junction held 10 bases outside the gene matches. The length of the CDR3 is 16 residues. The CDR3 nucleotides read TGTGCCAGCAGCCCGCGGGTGATAGCGGGGGCCGGGGAGCTGTTTTTT. Translated: CASSPRVIAGAGELFF.